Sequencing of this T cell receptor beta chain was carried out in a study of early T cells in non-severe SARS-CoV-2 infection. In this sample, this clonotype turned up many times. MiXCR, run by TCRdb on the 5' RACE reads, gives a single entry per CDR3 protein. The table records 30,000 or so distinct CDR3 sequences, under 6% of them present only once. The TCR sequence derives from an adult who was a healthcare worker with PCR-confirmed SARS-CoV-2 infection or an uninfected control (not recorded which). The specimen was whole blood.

The CDR3 is CASTPFWTSGSSWDSAGYNEQFF. In DNA form, the CDR3 reads TGTGCCAGCACCCCATTTTGGACTAGCGGGAGTTCATGGGATTCCGCGGGGTACAATGAGCAGTTCTTC. The V gene is TRBV6-1, the J gene TRBJ2-1, with 13 bases fitting TRBD2. V shed 7 bases, J shed 4 bases, and the junction held 28 bases outside the gene matches. The CDR3 is made up of 23 amino acids. The V gene's germline CDR1 is MNHNS and CDR2 SASEGT.